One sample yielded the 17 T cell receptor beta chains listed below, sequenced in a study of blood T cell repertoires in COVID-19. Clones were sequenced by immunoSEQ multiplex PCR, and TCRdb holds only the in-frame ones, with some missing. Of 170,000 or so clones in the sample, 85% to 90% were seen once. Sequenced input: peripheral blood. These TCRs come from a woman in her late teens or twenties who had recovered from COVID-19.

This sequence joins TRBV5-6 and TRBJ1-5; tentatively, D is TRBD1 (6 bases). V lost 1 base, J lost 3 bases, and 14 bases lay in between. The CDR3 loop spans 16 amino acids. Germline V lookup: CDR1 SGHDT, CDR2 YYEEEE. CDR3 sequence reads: CASSLHLTGFNQPQHF. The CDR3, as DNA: TGTGCCAGCAGCTTGCATCTGACAGGTTTCAATCAGCCCCAGCATTTT.

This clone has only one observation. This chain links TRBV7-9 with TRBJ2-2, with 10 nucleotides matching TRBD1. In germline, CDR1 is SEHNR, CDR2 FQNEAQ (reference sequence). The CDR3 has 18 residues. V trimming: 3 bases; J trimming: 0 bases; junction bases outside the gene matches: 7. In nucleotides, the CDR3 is TGTGCCAGCAGCTTGGCGCCCGGGACAGGGGCGAACACCGGGGAGCTGTTTTTT. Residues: CASSLAPGTGANTGELFF.

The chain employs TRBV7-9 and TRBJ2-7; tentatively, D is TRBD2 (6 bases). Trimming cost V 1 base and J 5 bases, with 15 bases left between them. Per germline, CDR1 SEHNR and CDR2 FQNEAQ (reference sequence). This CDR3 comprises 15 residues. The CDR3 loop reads CASSLGPGTLDEQYV. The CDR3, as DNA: TGTGCCAGCAGCTTAGGTCCCGGGACTCTCGACGAGCAGTACGTC.

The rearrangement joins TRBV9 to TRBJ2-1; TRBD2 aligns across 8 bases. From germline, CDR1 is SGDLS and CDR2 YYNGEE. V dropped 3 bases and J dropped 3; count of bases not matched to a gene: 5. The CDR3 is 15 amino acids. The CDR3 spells CASSDGGLVYNEQFF. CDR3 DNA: TGTGCCAGCAGCGACGGGGGACTAGTCTACAATGAGCAGTTCTTC.

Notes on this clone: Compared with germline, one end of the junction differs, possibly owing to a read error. As DNA, the CDR3 is TGCGCCAGCAGCCATCTGACTAGCGGGGGGCCGAATACCGGGGAGCTGTTTTTT. Its translation: CASSHLTSGGPNTGELFF. This chain connects TRBV4-1 to TRBJ2-2, with 13 bases that match TRBD2. The CDR3 has 18 amino acids. From germline, CDR1 is MGHRA and CDR2 YSYEKL.

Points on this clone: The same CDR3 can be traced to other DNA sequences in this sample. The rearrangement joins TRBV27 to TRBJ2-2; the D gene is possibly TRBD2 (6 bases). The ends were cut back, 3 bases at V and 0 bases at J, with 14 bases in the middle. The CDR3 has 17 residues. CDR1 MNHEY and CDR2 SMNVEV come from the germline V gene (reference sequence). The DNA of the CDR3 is TGTGCCAGCAGTTTTCGGGGGACCCCGACGAACACCGGGGAGCTGTTTTTT. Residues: CASSFRGTPTNTGELFF.

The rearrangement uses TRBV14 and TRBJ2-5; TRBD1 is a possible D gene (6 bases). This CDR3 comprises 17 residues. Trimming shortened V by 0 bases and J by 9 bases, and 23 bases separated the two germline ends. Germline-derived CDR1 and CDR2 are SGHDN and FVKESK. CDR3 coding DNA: TGTGCCAGCAGCCAAGATTACGGCAGGGGCCCGCGCGCGGCCCAGTACTTC. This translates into CASSQDYGRGPRAAQYF.

CDR3: CSVEERRGPGYTF. As DNA, the CDR3 is TGCAGCGTTGAAGAAAGGAGGGGGCCCGGCTACACCTTC. The chain combines TRBV29-1 with TRBJ1-2, with 7 bases fitting TRBD1. V was pared by 0 bases and J by 8 bases, with 6 bases of the junction left unmatched. The CDR3 contains 13 residues. The germline V gene encodes CDR1 SQVTM and CDR2 ANQGSEA.

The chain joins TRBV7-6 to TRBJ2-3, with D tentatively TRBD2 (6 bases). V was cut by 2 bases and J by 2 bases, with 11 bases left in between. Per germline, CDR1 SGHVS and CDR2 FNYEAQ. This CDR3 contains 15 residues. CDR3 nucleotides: TGTGCCAGCAGCTTAATTCGGGGGTCCACAGATACGCAGTATTTT. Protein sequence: CASSLIRGSTDTQYF. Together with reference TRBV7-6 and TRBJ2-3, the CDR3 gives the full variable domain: GAGVSQSPRYKVTKRGQDVALRCDPISGHVSLYWYRQALGQGPEFLTYFNYEAQQDKSGLPNDRFSAERPEGSISTLTIQRTEQRDSAMYRCASSLIRGSTDTQYFGPGTRLTVL.

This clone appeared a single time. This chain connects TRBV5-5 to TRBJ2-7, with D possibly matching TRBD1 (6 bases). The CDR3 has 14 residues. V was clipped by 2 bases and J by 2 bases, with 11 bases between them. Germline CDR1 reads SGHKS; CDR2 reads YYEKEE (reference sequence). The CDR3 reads CASSFIRGTYEQYF. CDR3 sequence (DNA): TGTGCCAGCAGCTTTATAAGGGGGACCTACGAGCAGTACTTC.

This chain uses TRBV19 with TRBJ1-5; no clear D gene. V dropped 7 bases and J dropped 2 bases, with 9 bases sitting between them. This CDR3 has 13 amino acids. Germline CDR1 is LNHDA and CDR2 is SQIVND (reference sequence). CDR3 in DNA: TGTGCCAGTAAGAGACAAGGCAATCAGCCCCAGCATTTT. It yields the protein CASKRQGNQPQHF.

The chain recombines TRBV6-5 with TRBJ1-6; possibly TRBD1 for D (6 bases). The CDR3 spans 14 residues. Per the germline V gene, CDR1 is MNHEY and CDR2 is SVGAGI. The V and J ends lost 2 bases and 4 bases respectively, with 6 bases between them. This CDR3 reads CASSYRGYNSPLHF. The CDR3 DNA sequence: TGTGCCAGCAGTTACAGGGGGTATAATTCACCCCTCCACTTT.

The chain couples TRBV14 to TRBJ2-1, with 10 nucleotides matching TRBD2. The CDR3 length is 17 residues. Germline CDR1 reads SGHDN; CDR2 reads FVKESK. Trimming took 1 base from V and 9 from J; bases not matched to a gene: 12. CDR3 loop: CASSQVLLAGLSGEQFF. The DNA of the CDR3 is TGTGCCAGCAGCCAAGTTCTACTAGCGGGGCTATCTGGTGAGCAGTTCTTC.

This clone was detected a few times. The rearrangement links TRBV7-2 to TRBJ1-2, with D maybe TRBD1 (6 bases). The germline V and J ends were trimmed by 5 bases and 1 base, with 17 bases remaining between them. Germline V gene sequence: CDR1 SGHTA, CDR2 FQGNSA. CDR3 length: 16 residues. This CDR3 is CASSPTWDIDNYGYTF. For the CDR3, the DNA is TGTGCCAGCAGCCCAACCTGGGACATTGATAACTATGGCTACACCTTC. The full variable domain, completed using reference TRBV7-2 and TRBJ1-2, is GAGVSQSPSNKVTEKGKDVELRCDPISGHTALYWYRQSLGQGLEFLIYFQGNSAPDKSGLPSDRFSAERTGGSVSTLTIQRTQQEDSAVYLCASSPTWDIDNYGYTFGSGTRLTVV.

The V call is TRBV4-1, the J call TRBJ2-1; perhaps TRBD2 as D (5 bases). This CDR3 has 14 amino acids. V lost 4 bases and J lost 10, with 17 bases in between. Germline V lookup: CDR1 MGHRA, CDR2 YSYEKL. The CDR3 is CASSPYSNSGEQFF. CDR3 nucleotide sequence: TGCGCCAGCAGCCCTTATTCTAACTCGGGGGAGCAGTTCTTC.

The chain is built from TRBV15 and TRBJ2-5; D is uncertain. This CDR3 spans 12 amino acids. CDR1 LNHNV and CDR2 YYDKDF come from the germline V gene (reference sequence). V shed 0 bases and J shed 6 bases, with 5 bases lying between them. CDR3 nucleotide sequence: TGTGCCACCAGCAGAGATCCCAAGACCCAGTACTTC. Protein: CATSRDPKTQYF.

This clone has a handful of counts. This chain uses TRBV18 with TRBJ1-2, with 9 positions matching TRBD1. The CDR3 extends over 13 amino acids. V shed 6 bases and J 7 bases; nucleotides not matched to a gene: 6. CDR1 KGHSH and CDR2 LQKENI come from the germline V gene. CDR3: CASSPTGGSGYTF. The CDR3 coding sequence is TGTGCCAGCTCGCCGACAGGGGGAAGTGGCTACACCTTC.